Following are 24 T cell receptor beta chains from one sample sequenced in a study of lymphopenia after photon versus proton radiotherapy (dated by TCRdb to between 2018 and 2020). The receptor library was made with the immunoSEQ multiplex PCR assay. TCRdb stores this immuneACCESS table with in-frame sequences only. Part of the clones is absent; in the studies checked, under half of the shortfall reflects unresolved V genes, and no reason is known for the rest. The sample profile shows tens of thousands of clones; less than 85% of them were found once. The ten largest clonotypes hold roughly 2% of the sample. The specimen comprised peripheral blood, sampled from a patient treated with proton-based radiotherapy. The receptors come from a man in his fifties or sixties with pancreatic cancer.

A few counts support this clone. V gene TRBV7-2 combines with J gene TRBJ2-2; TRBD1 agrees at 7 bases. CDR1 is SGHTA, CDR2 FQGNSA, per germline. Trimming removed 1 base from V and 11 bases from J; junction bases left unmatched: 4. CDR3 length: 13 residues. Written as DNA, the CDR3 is TGTGCCAGCAGCTTAGACCGGGACAGAGAGCTGTTTTTT. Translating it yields CASSLDRDRELFF.

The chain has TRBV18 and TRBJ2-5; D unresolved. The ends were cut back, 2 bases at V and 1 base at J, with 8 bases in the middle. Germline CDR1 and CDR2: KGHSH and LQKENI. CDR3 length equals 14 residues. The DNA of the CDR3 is TGTGCCAGCTCACCAGGAGCTGTCCAAGAGACCCAGTACTTC. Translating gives CASSPGAVQETQYF.

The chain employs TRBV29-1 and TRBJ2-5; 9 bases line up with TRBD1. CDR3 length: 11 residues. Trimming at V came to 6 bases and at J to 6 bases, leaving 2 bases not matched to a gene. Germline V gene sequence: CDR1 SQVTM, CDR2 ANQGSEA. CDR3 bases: TGCAGCGTGGGGACAGGGCAGACCCAGTACTTC. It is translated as CSVGTGQTQYF.

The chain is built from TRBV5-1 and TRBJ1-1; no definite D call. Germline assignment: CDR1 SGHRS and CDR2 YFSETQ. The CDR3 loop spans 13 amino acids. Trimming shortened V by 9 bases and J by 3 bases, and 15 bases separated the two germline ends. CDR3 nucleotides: TGCGCCACTCGTGTAGGGAGGGACACTGAAGCTTTCTTT. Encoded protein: CATRVGRDTEAFF.

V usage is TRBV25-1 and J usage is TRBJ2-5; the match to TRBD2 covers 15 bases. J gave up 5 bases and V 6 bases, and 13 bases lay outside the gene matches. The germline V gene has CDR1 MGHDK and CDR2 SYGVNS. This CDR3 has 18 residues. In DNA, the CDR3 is TGTGCCAGCAGGGGTGGACTAGCGGGAGGGTCTTTGGGGGAGACCCAGTACTTC. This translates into CASRGGLAGGSLGETQYF.

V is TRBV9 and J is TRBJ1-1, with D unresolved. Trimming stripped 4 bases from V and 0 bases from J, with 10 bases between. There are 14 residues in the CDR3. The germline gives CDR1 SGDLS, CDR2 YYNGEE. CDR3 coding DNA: TGTGCCAGCAGCCCCGGGCTCATGAACACTGAAGCTTTCTTT. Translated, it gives CASSPGLMNTEAFF.

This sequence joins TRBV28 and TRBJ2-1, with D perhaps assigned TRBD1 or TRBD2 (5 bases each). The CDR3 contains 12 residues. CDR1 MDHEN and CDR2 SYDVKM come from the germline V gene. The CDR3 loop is CATQEGHNEQFF. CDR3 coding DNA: TGTGCTACCCAAGAGGGACACAATGAGCAGTTCTTC.

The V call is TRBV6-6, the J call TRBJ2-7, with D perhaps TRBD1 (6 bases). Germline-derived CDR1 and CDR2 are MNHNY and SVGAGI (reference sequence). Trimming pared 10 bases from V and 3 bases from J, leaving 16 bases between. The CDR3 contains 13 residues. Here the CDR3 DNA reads TGTGCCAAGGCCCTCGGACAGCTCTACGAGCAGTACTTC. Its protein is CAKALGQLYEQYF.

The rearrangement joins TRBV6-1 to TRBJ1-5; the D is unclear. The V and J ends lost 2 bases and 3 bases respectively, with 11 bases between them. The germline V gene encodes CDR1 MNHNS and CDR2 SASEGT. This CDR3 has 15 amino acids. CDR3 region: CASSERPGNNQPQHF. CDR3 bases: TGTGCCAGCAGTGAACGGCCAGGTAACAATCAGCCCCAGCATTTT.

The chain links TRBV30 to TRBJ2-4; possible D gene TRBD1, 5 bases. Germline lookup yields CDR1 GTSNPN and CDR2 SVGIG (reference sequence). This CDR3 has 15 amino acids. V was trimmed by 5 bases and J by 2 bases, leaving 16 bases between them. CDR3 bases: TGTGCCTGGGGAAAAGGGGCCGCGTCCAAAAACATTCAGTACTTC. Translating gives CAWGKGAASKNIQYF.

The CDR3 spells CASSPQVGQGTDTQYF. The CDR3 DNA reads as TGTGCCAGCAGCCCTCAGGTGGGCCAGGGAACAGATACGCAGTATTTT. This chain links TRBV9 with TRBJ2-3; tentatively, D is TRBD1 (5 bases). Trimming removed 4 bases from V and 3 bases from J, with 18 bases in between. This CDR3 has 16 residues. Germline V gene lookup returns CDR1 SGDLS and CDR2 YYNGEE.

Written as DNA, the CDR3 is TGTGCCAGCAGGGGGACTAGCGGCAACACCGGGGAGCTGTTTTTT. Translated, it gives CASRGTSGNTGELFF. The V call is TRBV25-1, the J call TRBJ2-2; TRBD2 aligns across 11 bases. This CDR3 is 15 amino acids long. Trimming took 6 bases from V and 2 from J; bases not matched to a gene: 2. The germline V gene has CDR1 MGHDK and CDR2 SYGVNS.

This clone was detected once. The CDR3 nucleotides are TGTGCCAGCAGTACTCCCAGGGTGGGAAACACCATATATTTT. This gives the protein CASSTPRVGNTIYF. The chain recombines TRBV6-5 with TRBJ1-3; maybe TRBD1 (5 bases). The CDR3 contains 14 residues. V lost 5 bases, J lost 4 bases, and 12 bases lay in between. CDR1 and CDR2 from the germline V gene are MNHEY and SVGAGI.

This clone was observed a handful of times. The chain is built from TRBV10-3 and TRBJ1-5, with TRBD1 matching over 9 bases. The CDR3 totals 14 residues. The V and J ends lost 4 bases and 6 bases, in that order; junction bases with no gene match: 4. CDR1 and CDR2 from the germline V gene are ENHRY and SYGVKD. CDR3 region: CAISGTGAGQPQHF. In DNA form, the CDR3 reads TGTGCCATCAGTGGGACAGGGGCCGGTCAGCCCCAGCATTTT.

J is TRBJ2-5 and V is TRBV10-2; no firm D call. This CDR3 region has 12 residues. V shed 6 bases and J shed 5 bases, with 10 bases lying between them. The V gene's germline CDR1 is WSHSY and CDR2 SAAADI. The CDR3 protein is CASRARWETQYF. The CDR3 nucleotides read TGCGCCAGCAGGGCTAGGTGGGAGACCCAGTACTTC.

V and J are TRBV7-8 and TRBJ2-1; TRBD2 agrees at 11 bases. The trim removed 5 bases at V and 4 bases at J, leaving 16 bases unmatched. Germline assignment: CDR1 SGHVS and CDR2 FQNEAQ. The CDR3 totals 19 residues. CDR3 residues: CASSASRPTGTSGYNEQFF. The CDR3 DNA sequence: TGTGCCAGCAGCGCCAGCAGGCCGACCGGGACTAGCGGTTACAATGAGCAGTTCTTC.

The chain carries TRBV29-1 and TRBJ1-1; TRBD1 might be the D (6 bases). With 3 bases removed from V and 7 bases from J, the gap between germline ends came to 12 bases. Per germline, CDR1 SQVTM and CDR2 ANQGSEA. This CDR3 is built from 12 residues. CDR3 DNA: TGCAGCGTTGAGGGACAAAAAAATGAAGCTTTCTTT. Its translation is CSVEGQKNEAFF.

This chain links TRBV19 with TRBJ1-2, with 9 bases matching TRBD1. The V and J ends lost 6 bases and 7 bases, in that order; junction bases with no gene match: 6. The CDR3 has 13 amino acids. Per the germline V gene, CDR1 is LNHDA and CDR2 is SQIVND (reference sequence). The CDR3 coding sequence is TGTGCCAGTAGGGTGACAGGGGGGTCTGGCTACACCTTC. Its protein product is CASRVTGGSGYTF.

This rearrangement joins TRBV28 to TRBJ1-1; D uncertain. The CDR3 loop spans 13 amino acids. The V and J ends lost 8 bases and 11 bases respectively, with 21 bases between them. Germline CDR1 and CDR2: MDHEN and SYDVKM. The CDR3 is CASRSTNGPGAFF. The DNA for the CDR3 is TGTGCCAGCCGTTCGACTAATGGGCCTGGGGCTTTCTTT.

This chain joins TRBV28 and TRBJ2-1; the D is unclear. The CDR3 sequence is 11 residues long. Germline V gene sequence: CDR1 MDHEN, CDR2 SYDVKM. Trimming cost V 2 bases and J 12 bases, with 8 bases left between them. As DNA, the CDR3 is TGTGCCAGCAGTTTAGGGCAGAGGCAGTTCTTC. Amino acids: CASSLGQRQFF.

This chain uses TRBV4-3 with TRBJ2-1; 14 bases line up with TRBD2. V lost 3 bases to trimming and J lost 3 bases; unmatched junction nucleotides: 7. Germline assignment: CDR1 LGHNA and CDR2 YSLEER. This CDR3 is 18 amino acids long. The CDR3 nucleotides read TGCGCCAGCAGCCAGACAGGGACTAGCGGGAGAGACTACAATGAGCAGTTCTTC. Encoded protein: CASSQTGTSGRDYNEQFF.

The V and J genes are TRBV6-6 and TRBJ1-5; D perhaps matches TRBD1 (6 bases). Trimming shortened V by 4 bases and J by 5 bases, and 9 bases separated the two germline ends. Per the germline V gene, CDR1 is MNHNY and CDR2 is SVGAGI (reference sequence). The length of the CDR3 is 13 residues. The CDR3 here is CASSWAGDQPQHF. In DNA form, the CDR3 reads TGTGCCAGCAGTTGGGCAGGGGATCAGCCCCAGCATTTT.

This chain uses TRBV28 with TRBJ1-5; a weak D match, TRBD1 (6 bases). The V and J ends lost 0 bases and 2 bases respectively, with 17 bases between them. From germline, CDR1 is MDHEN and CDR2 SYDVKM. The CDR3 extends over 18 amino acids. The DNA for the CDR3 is TGTGCCAGCAGTTTATGCTCGGGTCAGGGGTCTTGCAATCAGCCCCAGCATTTT. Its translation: CASSLCSGQGSCNQPQHF.

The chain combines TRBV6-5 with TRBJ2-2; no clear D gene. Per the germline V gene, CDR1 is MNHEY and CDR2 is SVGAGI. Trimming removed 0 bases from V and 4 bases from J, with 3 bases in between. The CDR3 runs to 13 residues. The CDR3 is CASSYSGTGELFF. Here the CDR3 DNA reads TGTGCCAGCAGTTACTCGGGCACCGGGGAGCTGTTTTTT.